A selection of T cell receptor beta chains follows, all from one sample in a study of beta chain features in type 1 diabetes. TCRdb's copy holds only in-frame clones and misses some; the assay was immunoSEQ multiplex PCR. The sample has some 250,000 clones; about 11% are singletons. The sequencing sample was made of naive CD4+ T cells from blood. The receptors here all came from a man aged 25-45 years with type 1 diabetes. Both conserved end residues are part of each CDR3. The D gene is left open where the match is weak. Some rows have no size entry. The others give once, few or many, or a class for an expanded clone.

D gene | J gene | clone size | V gene | CDR3 length | CDR3 DNA | CDR3 protein
- | TRBJ1-3 | - | TRBV7-6 | 16 | TGTGCCAGCAGCTTAGTGGTCCCGAGCTCTGGAAACACCATATATTTT | CASSLVVPSSGNTIYF
- | TRBJ2-3 | - | TRBV11-2 | 13 | TGTGCCAGCAGCCCTGGGCTAACAGATACGCAGTATTTT | CASSPGLTDTQYF
TRBD1 | TRBJ2-7 | few | TRBV19 | 15 | TGTGCCAGTAGTACCTCTCGACAGGGGGCGTACGAGCAGTACTTC | CASSTSRQGAYEQYF
- | TRBJ2-1 | few | TRBV2 | 13 | TGTGCCAGCAGACCTAGACTCGCCAATGAGCAGTTCTTC | CASRPRLANEQFF
- | TRBJ1-1 | - | TRBV5-1 | 15 | TGCGCCAGCAGCTTGGCCCAGGGAACGAGCACTGAAGCTTTCTTT | CASSLAQGTSTEAFF
TRBD2 | TRBJ2-5 | few | TRBV7-8 | 17 | TGTGCCAGCAGCAAAACGCGACTAGCGGGGGGGAGGGAGACCCAGTACTTC | CASSKTRLAGGRETQYF
TRBD1 | TRBJ2-7 | - | TRBV2 | 14 | TGTGCCAGCAGCCTACTCCCTGGACAGGGCGGGCAGTACTTC | CASSLLPGQGGQYF
- | TRBJ2-5 | few | TRBV11-2 | 13 | TGTGCCAGCAGCTTAGCTTCTCAAGAGACCCAGTACTTC | CASSLASQETQYF
- | TRBJ1-1 | - | TRBV21-1 | 14 | TGTGCCAGCGGATACAGGGGGAGGAACACTGAAGCTTTCTTT | CASGYRGRNTEAFF
TRBD1 | TRBJ1-5 | few | TRBV2 | 14 | TGTGCCAGCAGTGCCGGGACAGGGTTGATGCCCCAGCATTTT | CASSAGTGLMPQHF
- | TRBJ1-5 | few | TRBV6-5 | 13 | TGTGCCAGCAGTTACCTAGCGGGGCAGCCCCAGCATTTT | CASSYLAGQPQHF
TRBD1 | TRBJ1-5 | few | TRBV5-1 | 14 | TGCGCCAGCAGCTCGGGACAGGGGGATCAGCCCCAGCATTTT | CASSSGQGDQPQHF
- | TRBJ2-3 | few | TRBV7-9 | 10 | TGTGCCAGCAGCGAGGTGGATCAGTATTTT | CASSEVDQYF
- | TRBJ2-6 | - | TRBV5-1 | 18 | TGCGCCAGCAGCTTGGGGCAGGCGAGCACCTCTGGGGCCAACGTCCTGACTTTC | CASSLGQASTSGANVLTF
- | TRBJ2-7 | - | TRBV18 | 13 | TGTGCCAGCTCACTCCGGGATGCCTACGAGCAGTACTTC | CASSLRDAYEQYF
TRBD1 | TRBJ2-1 | - | TRBV2 | 13 | TGTGCCAGCCAAGGACAGGGTGTCAATGAGCAGTTCTTC | CASQGQGVNEQFF
TRBD1 | TRBJ2-1 | once | TRBV6-6 | 14 | TGTGCCAGCAGTTATCCAGGGGGCGGGAATGAGCAGTTCTTC | CASSYPGGGNEQFF
- | TRBJ2-1 | - | TRBV9 | 14 | TGTGCCAGCAGCGTGGGGACTGGTTTCGGTGAGCAGTTCTTC | CASSVGTGFGEQFF
- | TRBJ1-2 | few | TRBV7-9 | 13 | TGTGCCAGCAGCCGCAGGACAAGTAATGGCTACACCTTC | CASSRRTSNGYTF
- | TRBJ2-2 | - | TRBV19 | 15 | TGTGCCAGCTCAACGGGACAAGGGAACACCGGGGAGCTGTTTTTT | CASSTGQGNTGELFF
TRBD1 | TRBJ1-6 | few | TRBV5-1 | 15 | TGCGCCAGCAGCCAGGGACAGGTCTATAATTCACCCCTCCACTTT | CASSQGQVYNSPLHF
- | TRBJ2-5 | - | TRBV7-2 | 14 | TGTGCCAGCAGCCGCCCCAGGCCCCGCGAGACCCAGTACTTC | CASSRPRPRETQYF
TRBD1 | TRBJ1-6 | - | TRBV4-2 | 13 | TGTGCCAGCAGCCCAGAACCAGGGGGGATCCTCCACTTT | CASSPEPGGILHF
- | TRBJ2-3 | - | TRBV19 | 14 | TGTGCCAGTAGCCCCAGGGCCCCCCCAGATACGCAGTATTTT | CASSPRAPPDTQYF
- | TRBJ1-1 | - | TRBV7-2 | 14 | TGTGCCAGCAGCCCCTTGGCAGGCCTCACTGAAGCTTTCTTT | CASSPLAGLTEAFF
- | TRBJ2-3 | - | TRBV5-1 | 15 | TGCGCCAGCAGCTTGAAAGGGGCGGACACAGATACGCAGTATTTT | CASSLKGADTDTQYF
TRBD2 | TRBJ2-3 | few | TRBV7-2 | 12 | TGTGCCAGCTCGGCGGGGGGAGATACGCAGTATTTT | CASSAGGDTQYF
TRBD1 | TRBJ2-5 | - | TRBV29-1 | 14 | TGCAGCGTTGTGGGGGACAGGGGGTCGGAGACCCAGTACTTC | CSVVGDRGSETQYF
- | TRBJ1-2 | - | TRBV7-2 | 14 | TGTGCCAGCAGCTTAGCCCATGATCCGGGGGGCTACACCTTC | CASSLAHDPGGYTF
- | TRBJ2-1 | - | TRBV9 | 13 | TGTGCCAGCAGCGTAGCTCCCCACAATGAGCAGTTCTTC | CASSVAPHNEQFF
- | TRBJ1-3 | few | TRBV4-2 | 17 | TGTGCCAGCAGCCAAGGTCGCCACGGGACATTTGGAAACACCATATATTTT | CASSQGRHGTFGNTIYF
- | TRBJ1-1 | - | TRBV10-3 | 12 | TGTGCCATCGGAGGGGTGGGCACTGAAGCTTTCTTT | CAIGGVGTEAFF
- | TRBJ1-4 | few | TRBV6-5 | 12 | TGTGCCAGCAGTCCCCTAAATGAAAAACTGTTTTTT | CASSPLNEKLFF
TRBD1 | TRBJ1-4 | few | TRBV18 | 14 | TGTGCCAGCTCACCAGGGACAGGGAATGAAAAACTGTTTTTT | CASSPGTGNEKLFF
- | TRBJ1-1 | - | TRBV27 | 15 | TGTGCCAGCAGCCAAACAGGGATCGGGGACACTGAAGCTTTCTTT | CASSQTGIGDTEAFF
TRBD2 | TRBJ2-1 | few | TRBV25-1 | 16 | TGTGCCAGCAGTGAAATGCTAGCGGGGGGCTACAATGAGCAGTTCTTC | CASSEMLAGGYNEQFF
- | TRBJ1-5 | few | TRBV9 | 14 | TGTGCCAGCAGCGTAGATGGGGCGGTTCAGCCCCAGCATTTT | CASSVDGAVQPQHF
TRBD1 | TRBJ2-1 | - | TRBV9 | 16 | TGTGCCAGCAGCTCTCTAGAGGGGGCCTACTACAATGAGCAGTTCTTC | CASSSLEGAYYNEQFF
TRBD1 | TRBJ1-2 | few | TRBV9 | 15 | TGTGCCAGCAGCGTAGGCGACAGGGTAATGGATGGCTACACCTTC | CASSVGDRVMDGYTF
- | TRBJ1-2 | few | TRBV19 | 12 | TGTGCCAGTAAACAGGGATTGAGTGGCTACACCTTC | CASKQGLSGYTF
- | TRBJ2-5 | - | TRBV27 | 14 | TGTGCCAGCAGTTTATTTAACAGCCAAGAGACCCAGTACTTC | CASSLFNSQETQYF
- | TRBJ1-5 | - | TRBV2 | 15 | TGTGCCAGCAGTCCGACAGAATATAGCAATCAGCCCCAGCATTTT | CASSPTEYSNQPQHF
- | TRBJ2-4 | few | TRBV28 | 14 | TGTGCCAGCAGTTCCGGACTAGCCAAAAACATTCAGTACTTC | CASSSGLAKNIQYF
- | TRBJ2-1 | few | TRBV7-9 | 13 | TGTGCCAGCAGCTCCGGGGGAAACAATGAGCAGTTCTTC | CASSSGGNNEQFF
- | TRBJ1-4 | - | TRBV4-1 | 18 | TGCGCCAGCAGCCAAGAATGGGCCACAGGGCCTATTAATGAAAAACTGTTTTTT | CASSQEWATGPINEKLFF
- | TRBJ2-5 | - | TRBV10-2 | 14 | TGCGCCAGCAGTGAGGCAGGTACAGAAGAGACCCAGTACTTC | CASSEAGTEETQYF
- | TRBJ1-2 | - | TRBV5-6 | 16 | TGTGCCAGCAGAATCATGGGGGGAGAGCAAAACTATGGCTACACCTTC | CASRIMGGEQNYGYTF
TRBD1 | TRBJ2-2 | - | TRBV7-3 | 16 | TGTGCCAGCAGCTCCACAGGGGGCTACGGCACCGGGGAGCTGTTTTTT | CASSSTGGYGTGELFF
- | TRBJ1-1 | - | TRBV2 | 12 | TGTGCCAGCAGTAAACGGGGGACTGAAGCTTTCTTT | CASSKRGTEAFF
- | TRBJ2-6 | - | TRBV5-1 | 15 | TGCGCCAGCAGCTTCGGGGGCTCTGGGGCCAACGTCCTGACTTTC | CASSFGGSGANVLTF
- | TRBJ2-5 | - | TRBV14 | 14 | TGTGCCAGCAGCCACACACAGGGAAAGGGGACCCAGTACTTC | CASSHTQGKGTQYF
- | TRBJ2-7 | few | TRBV5-1 | 14 | TGCGCCAGCAGCTTGTACAGGCAAACCTACGAGCAGTACTTC | CASSLYRQTYEQYF
- | TRBJ2-7 | few | TRBV5-4 | 13 | TGTGCCAGCAGCCCAGACAGTTTTGGGGAGCAGTACTTC | CASSPDSFGEQYF
- | TRBJ1-6 | few | TRBV7-3 | 13 | TGTGCCAGCAGCTTAACGGGAGATTCACCCCTCCACTTT | CASSLTGDSPLHF
- | TRBJ2-7 | - | TRBV5-1 | 12 | TGCGCCAGCAGTAAAGGAGGCTACGAGCAGTACTTC | CASSKGGYEQYF
- | TRBJ2-3 | few | TRBV5-4 | 16 | TGTGCCAGCAGGGCGGGGACGGACAAAAGCACAGATACGCAGTATTTT | CASRAGTDKSTDTQYF